The 26 T cell receptor beta chains below come from one sample, sequenced in a study of blood T cell repertoires in COVID-19 (TCRdb year 2020). The library was prepared using the immunoSEQ multiplex PCR assay. Imported from immuneACCESS, the table was reduced by TCRdb to in-frame sequences with V and J called. These copies leave out some clones; in studies compared against another copy, an unresolved V gene accounts for under half, and the cause of the remainder is not known. This sample is represented by approximately 170,000 clones; roughly 84% of them were singletons. Roughly 7.3% of the sample is held by the ten biggest clonotypes. Sequencing input: PBMCs or T cells enriched from blood (not recorded which). These receptors were obtained from a woman between 50 and 59 years old who had recovered from COVID-19.

The CDR3, as DNA: TGTGCCACCAGCAGAGGAGCTTCCACAGGGTTCGAGCAGTACTTC. Translating it yields CATSRGASTGFEQYF. V gene TRBV15 combines with J gene TRBJ2-7; a possible D gene is TRBD1 (6 bases). Germline V gene lookup returns CDR1 LNHNV and CDR2 YYDKDF (reference sequence). CDR3 length: 15 amino acids. Deletions cut 1 base from V and 6 bases from J, with 16 bases between.

The chain employs TRBV9 and TRBJ1-4, with 7 bases fitting TRBD1. From germline, CDR1 is SGDLS and CDR2 YYNGEE. Germline trimming cut 0 bases from V and 5 bases from J; bases unmatched to any gene: 7. The CDR3 is 16 amino acids. The CDR3: CASSVDSGTVNEKLFF. CDR3 nucleotide sequence: TGTGCCAGCAGCGTAGACTCTGGGACAGTAAATGAAAAACTGTTTTTT.

DNA of the CDR3: TGTGCCAGCAGTTACAGGGGCCCCTACGAGCAGTACTTC. This encodes CASSYRGPYEQYF. The rearrangement links TRBV6-5 to TRBJ2-7, with a tentative D call TRBD1 (5 bases). Germline CDR1 MNHEY, CDR2 SVGAGI. Trimming took 2 bases from V and 2 from J, leaving 7 bases between them. This CDR3 spans 13 amino acids.

V gene TRBV19 combines with J gene TRBJ1-2; 7 bases are shared with TRBD1. The CDR3 runs to 13 residues. Per germline, CDR1 LNHDA and CDR2 SQIVND (reference sequence). Trimming took 5 bases from V and 4 from J; bases not matched to a gene: 4. CDR3 in DNA: TGTGCCAGTAGTGAGACAGGGCCCTATGGCTACACCTTC. Translation gives CASSETGPYGYTF.

V usage is TRBV20-1 and J usage is TRBJ2-1; D is possibly TRBD2 (6 bases). CDR1 is DFQATT, CDR2 SNEGSKA, per germline (reference sequence). V lost 6 bases to trimming and J lost 7 bases, with 10 bases between them. The CDR3 consists of 11 residues. The CDR3 DNA sequence: TGCAGTGCCAACCGGGAGAATGAGCAGTTCTTC. Its translation: CSANRENEQFF.

V gene TRBV7-9 combines with J gene TRBJ1-5, with D possibly being TRBD1 (6 bases). Trimming removed 5 bases from V and 5 bases from J, with 10 bases in between. Germline V CDR1 and CDR2: SEHNR, FQNEAQ (reference sequence). The CDR3 runs 13 residues. CDR3 sequence reads: CASSHQGHQPQHF. The CDR3 coding sequence is TGTGCCAGCAGCCATCAGGGGCATCAGCCCCAGCATTTT.

The V call is TRBV28, the J call TRBJ1-6, with D unresolved. This CDR3 has 14 amino acids. Germline values: CDR1 MDHEN, CDR2 SYDVKM. The V and J ends lost 3 bases and 5 bases respectively, with 8 bases between them. The CDR3 sequence: CASSFPGNNSPLHF. As DNA, the CDR3 is TGTGCCAGCAGTTTTCCCGGTAATAATTCACCCCTCCACTTT.

This chain uses TRBV5-1 with TRBJ1-1; TRBD1 is a possible D gene (5 bases). The germline V and J ends were trimmed by 4 bases and 0 bases, with 13 bases remaining between them. Germline values: CDR1 SGHRS, CDR2 YFSETQ. The CDR3 has 15 residues. The CDR3 spells CASSRDGLMNTEAFF. The DNA for the CDR3 is TGCGCCAGCAGCCGGGACGGACTAATGAACACTGAAGCTTTCTTT.

The CDR3 here is CASSYGDRRSWEPQHF. As DNA, the CDR3 is TGTGCCAGCAGTTACGGGGACAGGAGGAGTTGGGAGCCCCAGCATTTT. This chain links TRBV6-2 or TRBV6-3 with TRBJ1-5, with 8 bases fitting TRBD1. The CDR3 has 16 residues. The V gene end was trimmed by 2 bases and the J gene end by 8 bases; junction bases not matched to a gene: 11. Germline V gene lookup returns CDR1 MNHEY and CDR2 SVGEGT.

The genes are TRBV20-1 and TRBJ2-3, with 9 nucleotides matching TRBD2. The CDR3 runs to 15 residues. The V gene's germline CDR1 is DFQATT and CDR2 SNEGSKA (reference sequence). Losses at the gene ends were 3 bases for V and 6 bases for J; bases not matched to a gene: 10. The CDR3 nucleotides are TGCAGTGCTAGTAGGGCTAGCGGGGAGTCTGATACGCAGTATTTT. Its protein is CSASRASGESDTQYF.

This clone was counted once. This chain uses TRBV6-5 with TRBJ2-1; TRBD2 aligns across 8 bases. J was trimmed by 3 bases and V by 2 bases; bases with no gene match: 3. CDR1 and CDR2 from the germline V gene are MNHEY and SVGAGI. CDR3 length: 15 residues. The CDR3 sequence is CASSYGRGVYNEQFF. Here the CDR3 DNA reads TGTGCCAGCAGTTACGGGCGGGGGGTCTACAATGAGCAGTTCTTC.

CDR3 residues: CASSPGQGNEQYF. As DNA, the CDR3 is TGTGCCAGCTCGCCAGGACAGGGGAACGAGCAGTACTTC. The chain is built from TRBV18 and TRBJ2-7; the match to TRBD1 covers 9 bases. Germline V gene lookup returns CDR1 KGHSH and CDR2 LQKENI. CDR3 size: 13 residues. Trimming took 6 bases from V and 5 from J; bases not matched to a gene: 5.

The CDR3 DNA reads TGTGCCAGCAGCCAAGGACAGAACACTGAAGCTTTCTTT. Protein sequence: CASSQGQNTEAFF. The chain joins TRBV9 to TRBJ1-1; D is possibly TRBD1 (5 bases). The CDR3 sequence is 13 residues long. Germline V gene data show CDR1 as SGDLS and CDR2 as YYNGEE. The germline V and J ends were trimmed by 4 bases and 1 base, with 8 bases remaining between them.

The rearrangement uses TRBV7-2 and TRBJ2-5; 12 positions agree with TRBD2. This CDR3 is 14 amino acids long. Germline V gives CDR1 SGHTA, CDR2 FQGNSA. Trimming cost V 5 bases and J 7 bases; bases outside gene matches: 5. The CDR3, as DNA: TGTGCCAGCAGCGCTAGCGGGGGGGCGGGGACCCAGTACTTC. Protein: CASSASGGAGTQYF.

The chain joins TRBV24-1 to TRBJ1-5, with D maybe TRBD1 (5 bases). Trimming cost V 10 bases and J 3 bases, with 18 bases left between them. This CDR3 has 15 residues. CDR1 and CDR2 from the germline V gene are KGHDR and SFDVKD. The CDR3 bases are TGTGCCACAGACCAGGGCCCCGATGACAATCAGCCCCAGCATTTT. This encodes CATDQGPDDNQPQHF.

This clone was seen a few times. The chain links TRBV9 to TRBJ1-5, with D possibly being TRBD1 (5 bases). V was trimmed by 0 bases and J by 6 bases, leaving 13 bases between them. The CDR3 covers 15 residues. Germline V gives CDR1 SGDLS, CDR2 YYNGEE. Here the CDR3 reads CASSVGIGEGQPQHF. In DNA form, the CDR3 reads TGTGCCAGCAGCGTAGGAATAGGGGAAGGTCAGCCCCAGCATTTT.

This chain connects TRBV28 to TRBJ2-7, with 9 bases that match TRBD2. Germline V lookup: CDR1 MDHEN, CDR2 SYDVKM. Trimming cost V 6 bases and J 5 bases; bases outside gene matches: 5. The CDR3 loop spans 13 amino acids. CDR3 amino acids: CASRLAGVHEQYF. The CDR3 DNA reads TGTGCCAGCAGGTTAGCGGGAGTCCACGAGCAGTACTTC. Full variable domain (outside the CDR3, taken from reference TRBV28 and TRBJ2-7): DVKVTQSSRYLVKRTGEKVFLECVQDMDHENMFWYRQDPGLGLRLIYFSYDVKMKEKGDIPEGYSVSREKKERFSLILESASTNQTSMYLCASRLAGVHEQYFGPGTRLTVT.

This clone was observed a handful of times. V usage is TRBV13 and J usage is TRBJ2-7; tentative D call: TRBD1 (5 bases). Germline CDR1 is PRHDT and CDR2 is FYEKMQ (reference sequence). This CDR3 comprises 13 residues. Trimming cost V 2 bases and J 7 bases, with 12 bases left between them. This CDR3 reads CASSLLVTDEQYF. The CDR3 bases are TGTGCCAGCAGCTTACTGGTGACAGATGAGCAGTACTTC.

The chain is built from TRBV6-5 and TRBJ2-1; TRBD2 aligns across 7 bases. Per germline, CDR1 MNHEY and CDR2 SVGAGI. This CDR3 spans 11 amino acids. V shed 6 bases, J shed 12 bases, and the junction held 5 bases outside the gene matches. CDR3 residues: CASRGLVGQFF. Written as DNA, the CDR3 is TGTGCCAGCAGAGGACTAGTAGGGCAGTTCTTC.

This clone was detected once. The chain combines TRBV6-5 with TRBJ2-1, with 7 positions matching TRBD2. This CDR3 contains 15 residues. J lost 2 bases, V lost 0 bases, and 1 base had no gene match. The germline V gene has CDR1 MNHEY and CDR2 SVGAGI. The CDR3 loop is CASSYSGGTYNEQFF. CDR3 nucleotides: TGTGCCAGCAGTTACTCGGGGGGGACCTACAATGAGCAGTTCTTC.

J is TRBJ2-1 and V is TRBV19; maybe TRBD2 (6 bases). V shed 5 bases and J shed 7 bases, with 6 bases lying between them. CDR1 and CDR2 (germline): LNHDA, SQIVND (reference sequence). CDR3 size: 11 residues. For the CDR3, the DNA is TGTGCCAGTAGTGGGGGGAATGAGCAGTTCTTC. This sequence encodes CASSGGNEQFF.

This clone appeared a single time. This chain links TRBV4-2 with TRBJ1-2, with a weak D call TRBD1 (5 bases). The CDR3 extends over 16 amino acids. The germline V gene has CDR1 LGHNA and CDR2 YNFKEQ. V lost 0 bases, J lost 8 bases, and 19 bases lay in between. CDR3 region: CASSQDNVRQGEGYTF. CDR3 DNA: TGTGCCAGCAGCCAAGATAACGTCAGGCAGGGTGAAGGCTACACCTTC.

The chain combines TRBV5-6 with TRBJ1-1, with 8 bases lining up with TRBD1. The CDR3 consists of 11 residues. Germline V gene sequence: CDR1 SGHDT, CDR2 YYEEEE. Trimming removed 3 bases from V and 8 bases from J; junction bases left unmatched: 0. The CDR3 here is CASSWDREAFF. DNA of the CDR3: TGTGCCAGCAGCTGGGACAGGGAAGCTTTCTTT.

The chain couples TRBV2 to TRBJ2-3; 8 nucleotides agree with TRBD2. CDR3 length: 18 amino acids. The J segment lost 0 bases and the V segment lost 2 bases, leaving 10 bases of the junction unmatched. CDR1 and CDR2 (germline): SNHLY, FYNNEI. CDR3 region: CASSETLRGGESTDTQYF. In DNA form, the CDR3 reads TGTGCCAGCAGTGAAACCCTACGGGGGGGGGAAAGCACAGATACGCAGTATTTT.

This sequence joins TRBV7-2 and TRBJ1-6, with D hard to call. Per the germline V gene, CDR1 is SGHTA and CDR2 is FQGNSA. Between the trimmed V and J ends, which lost 2 bases and 10 bases, there was a span of 9 bases. This CDR3 spans 13 amino acids. This CDR3 reads CASSLSRESPLHF. CDR3 DNA sequence: TGTGCCAGCAGCTTAAGCCGGGAATCACCCCTCCACTTT.

The gene calls are TRBV6-5 and TRBJ1-3, with D hard to call. Between the trimmed V and J ends, which lost 6 bases and 0 bases, there was a span of 9 bases. Germline V gene data show CDR1 as MNHEY and CDR2 as SVGAGI. This CDR3 has 14 amino acids. As DNA, the CDR3 is TGTGCCAGCAGACAAATGCCCTCTGGAAACACCATATATTTT. Translated, it gives CASRQMPSGNTIYF.